This note documents a single TCR beta chain sequence. This specimen belongs to a study of blood T cell repertoires in COVID-19. The V gene's germline CDR1 is LGHDT and CDR2 YNNKEL (reference sequence). V was pared by 8 bases and J by 4 bases, with 15 bases between. The CDR3 loop spans 13 amino acids. Repertoires were generated with immunoSEQ multiplex PCR, while TCRdb's copy carries only in-frame clones and drops some. The sample records approximately 360,000 clones, approximately 89% being singletons. Participants had their cohort set by participant-reported clinical history. The gene calls are TRBV3-1 (or the pseudogene TRBV3-2) and TRBJ2-7, with D tentatively TRBD2 (7 bases). The clonotype was recovered from a man in his forties in a cohort exposed to, infected with or recovered from COVID-19 (not recorded which). Sequences were obtained from PBMCs or T cells enriched from blood (not recorded which). For the CDR3, the DNA is TGTGCCAGCGGATTACAGGGAGGGTACGAGCAGTACTTC. The encoded protein is CASGLQGGYEQYF.